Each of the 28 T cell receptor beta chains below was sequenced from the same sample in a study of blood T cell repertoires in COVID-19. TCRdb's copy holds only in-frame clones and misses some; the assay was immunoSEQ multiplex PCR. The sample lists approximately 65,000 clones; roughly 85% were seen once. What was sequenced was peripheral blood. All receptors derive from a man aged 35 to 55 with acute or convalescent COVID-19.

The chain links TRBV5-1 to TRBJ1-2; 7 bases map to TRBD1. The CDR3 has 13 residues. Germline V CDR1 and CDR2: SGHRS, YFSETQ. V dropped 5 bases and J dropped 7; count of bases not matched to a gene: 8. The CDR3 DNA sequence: TGCGCCAGCAGAGTCGGGACAGAGGGTGGCTACACCTTC. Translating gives CASRVGTEGGYTF.

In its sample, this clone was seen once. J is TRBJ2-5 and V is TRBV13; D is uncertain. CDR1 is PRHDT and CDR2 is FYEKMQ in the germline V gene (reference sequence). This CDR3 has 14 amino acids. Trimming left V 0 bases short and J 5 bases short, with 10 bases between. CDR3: CASSLGLQVETQYF. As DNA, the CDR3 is TGTGCCAGCAGCTTAGGGCTCCAGGTGGAGACCCAGTACTTC.

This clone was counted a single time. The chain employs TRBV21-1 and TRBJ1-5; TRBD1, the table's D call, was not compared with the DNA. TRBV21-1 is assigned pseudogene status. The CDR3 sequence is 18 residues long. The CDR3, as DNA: TGTGCCAGCCAAGGACAGGGGACGGTATTTGATAGCAATCAGCCCCAGCATTTT. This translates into CASQGQGTVFDSNQPQHF.

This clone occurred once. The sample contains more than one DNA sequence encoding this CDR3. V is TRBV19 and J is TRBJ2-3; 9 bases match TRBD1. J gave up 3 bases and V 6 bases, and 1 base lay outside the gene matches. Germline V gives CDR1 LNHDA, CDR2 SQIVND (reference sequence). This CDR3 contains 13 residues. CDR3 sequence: CASRDRGTDTQYF. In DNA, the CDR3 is TGTGCCAGTAGGGACAGGGGAACAGATACGCAGTATTTT.

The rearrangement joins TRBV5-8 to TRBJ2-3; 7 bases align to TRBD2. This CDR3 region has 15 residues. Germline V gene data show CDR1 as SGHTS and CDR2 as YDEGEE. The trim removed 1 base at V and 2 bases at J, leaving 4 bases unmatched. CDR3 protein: CASSLKRGPTDTQYF. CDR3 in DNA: TGTGCCAGCAGCTTGAAGCGGGGACCCACAGATACGCAGTATTTT. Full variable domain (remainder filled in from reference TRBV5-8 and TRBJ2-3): EAGVTQSPTHLIKTRGQQATLRCSPISGHTSVYWYQQALGLGLQFLLWYDEGEERNRGNFPPRFSGRQFPNYSSELNVNALELEDSALYLCASSLKRGPTDTQYFGPGTRLTVL.

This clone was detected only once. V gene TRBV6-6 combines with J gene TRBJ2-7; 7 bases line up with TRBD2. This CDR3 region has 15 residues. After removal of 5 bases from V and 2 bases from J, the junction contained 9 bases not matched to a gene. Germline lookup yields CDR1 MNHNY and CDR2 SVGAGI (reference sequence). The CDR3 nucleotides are TGTGCCAGCAGTACCCCCGGGAGGCCCCCCTACGAGCAGTACTTC. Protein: CASSTPGRPPYEQYF.

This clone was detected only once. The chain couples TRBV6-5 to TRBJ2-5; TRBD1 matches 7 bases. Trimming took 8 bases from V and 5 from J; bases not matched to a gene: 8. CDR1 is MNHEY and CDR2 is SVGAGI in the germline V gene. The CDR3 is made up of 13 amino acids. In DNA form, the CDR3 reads TGTGCCAGCTCCAGGGGGTATGGGGAGACCCAGTACTTC. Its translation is CASSRGYGETQYF.

DNA for the CDR3: TGTGCCAGCAATTATCTAGCGGGCCAAGAGACCCAGTACTTC. Encoded protein: CASNYLAGQETQYF. V and J are TRBV2 and TRBJ2-5; 8 bases agree with TRBD2. The CDR3 spans 14 residues. Per the germline V gene, CDR1 is SNHLY and CDR2 is FYNNEI. Germline trimming cut 7 bases from V and 1 base from J; bases unmatched to any gene: 5.

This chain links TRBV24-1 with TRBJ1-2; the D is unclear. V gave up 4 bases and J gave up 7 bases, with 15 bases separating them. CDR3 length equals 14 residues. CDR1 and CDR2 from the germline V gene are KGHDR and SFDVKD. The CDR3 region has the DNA TGTGCCACCAGTGACCTTGACCGGGGTGGTGGCTACACCTTC. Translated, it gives CATSDLDRGGGYTF.

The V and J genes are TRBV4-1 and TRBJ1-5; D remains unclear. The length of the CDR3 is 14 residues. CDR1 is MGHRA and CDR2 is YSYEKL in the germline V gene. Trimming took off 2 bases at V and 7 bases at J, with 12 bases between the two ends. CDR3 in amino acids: CASSQRGLYQPQHF. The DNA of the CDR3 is TGCGCCAGCAGCCAAAGAGGGCTTTACCAGCCCCAGCATTTT.

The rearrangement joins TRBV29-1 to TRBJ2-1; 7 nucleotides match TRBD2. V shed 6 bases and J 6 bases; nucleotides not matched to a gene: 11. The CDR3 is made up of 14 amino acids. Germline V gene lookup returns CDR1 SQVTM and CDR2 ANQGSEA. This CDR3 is CSVRGSSRGNEQFF. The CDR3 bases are TGCAGCGTGCGGGGGTCGTCGAGGGGCAATGAGCAGTTCTTC.

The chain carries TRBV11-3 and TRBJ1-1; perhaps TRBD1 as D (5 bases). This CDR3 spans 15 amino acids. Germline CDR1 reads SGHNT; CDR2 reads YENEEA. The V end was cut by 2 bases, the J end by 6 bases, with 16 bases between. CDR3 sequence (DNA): TGTGCCAGCAGCTTATCTCGGTCTGGAGGGGCTGAAGCTTTCTTT. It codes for CASSLSRSGGAEAFF.

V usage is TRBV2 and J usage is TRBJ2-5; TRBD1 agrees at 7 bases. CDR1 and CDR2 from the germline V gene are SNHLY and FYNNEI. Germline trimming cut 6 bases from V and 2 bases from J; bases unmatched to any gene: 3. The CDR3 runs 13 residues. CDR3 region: CASSSDRQETQYF. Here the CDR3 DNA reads TGTGCCAGCAGCTCGGACAGGCAAGAGACCCAGTACTTC.

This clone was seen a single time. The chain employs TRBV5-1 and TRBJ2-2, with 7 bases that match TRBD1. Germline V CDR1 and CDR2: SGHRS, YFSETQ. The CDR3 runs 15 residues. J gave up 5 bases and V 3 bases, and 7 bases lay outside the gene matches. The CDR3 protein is CASSSGQMVTGELFF. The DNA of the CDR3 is TGCGCCAGCAGCTCGGGACAGATGGTAACCGGGGAGCTGTTTTTT. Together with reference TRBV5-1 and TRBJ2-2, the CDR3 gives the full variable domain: KAGVTQTPRYLIKTRGQQVTLSCSPISGHRSVSWYQQTPGQGLQFLFEYFSETQRNKGNFPGRFSGRQFSNSRSEMNVSTLELGDSALYLCASSSGQMVTGELFFGEGSRLTVL.

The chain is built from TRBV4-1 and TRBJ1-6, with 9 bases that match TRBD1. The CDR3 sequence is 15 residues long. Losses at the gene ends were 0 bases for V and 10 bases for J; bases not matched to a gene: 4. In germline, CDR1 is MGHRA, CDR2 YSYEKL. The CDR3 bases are TGCGCCAGCAGCCAAGAGGGACAGGGACGGTCACCCCTCCACTTT. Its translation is CASSQEGQGRSPLHF.

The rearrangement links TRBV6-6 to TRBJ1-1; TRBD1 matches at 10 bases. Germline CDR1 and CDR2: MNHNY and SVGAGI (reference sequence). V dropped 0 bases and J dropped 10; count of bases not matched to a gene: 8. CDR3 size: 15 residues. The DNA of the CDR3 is TGTGCCAGCAGTTACTCGAAGACAGGGGGCTATGGAGCTTTCTTT. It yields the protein CASSYSKTGGYGAFF.

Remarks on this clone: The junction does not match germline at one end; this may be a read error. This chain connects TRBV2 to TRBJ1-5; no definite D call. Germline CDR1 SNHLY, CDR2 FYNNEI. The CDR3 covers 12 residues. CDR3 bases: TGTGTCAGCAACGAGCCTTTTCAGCCCCAGCATTTT. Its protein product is CVSNEPFQPQHF.

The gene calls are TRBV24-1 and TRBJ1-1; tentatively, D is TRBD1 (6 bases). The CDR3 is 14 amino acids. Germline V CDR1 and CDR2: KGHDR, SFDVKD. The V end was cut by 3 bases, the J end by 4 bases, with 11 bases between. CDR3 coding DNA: TGTGCCACCAGTGATAACAGGGTAGCCACTGAAGCTTTCTTT. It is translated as CATSDNRVATEAFF.

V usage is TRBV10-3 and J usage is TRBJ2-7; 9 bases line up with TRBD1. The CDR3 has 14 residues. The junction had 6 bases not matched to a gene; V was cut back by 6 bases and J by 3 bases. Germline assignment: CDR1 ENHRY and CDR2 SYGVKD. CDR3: CAISRTGVIYEQYF. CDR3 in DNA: TGTGCCATCAGCCGGACAGGGGTAATCTACGAGCAGTACTTC.

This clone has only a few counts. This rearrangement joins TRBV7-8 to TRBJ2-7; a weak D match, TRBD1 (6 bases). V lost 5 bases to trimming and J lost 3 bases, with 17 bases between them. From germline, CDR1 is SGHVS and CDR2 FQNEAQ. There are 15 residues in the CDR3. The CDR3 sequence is CASSPGRTELYEQYF. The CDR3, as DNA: TGTGCCAGCAGCCCGGGCCGGACAGAGCTCTACGAGCAGTACTTC.

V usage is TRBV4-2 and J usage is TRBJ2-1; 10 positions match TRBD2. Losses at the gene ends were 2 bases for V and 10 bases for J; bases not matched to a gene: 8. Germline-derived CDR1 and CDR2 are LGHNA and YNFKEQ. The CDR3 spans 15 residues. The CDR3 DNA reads TGTGCCAGCAGCCAAATCAGCGGGGGGGCATCCGAGCAGTTCTTC. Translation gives CASSQISGGASEQFF.

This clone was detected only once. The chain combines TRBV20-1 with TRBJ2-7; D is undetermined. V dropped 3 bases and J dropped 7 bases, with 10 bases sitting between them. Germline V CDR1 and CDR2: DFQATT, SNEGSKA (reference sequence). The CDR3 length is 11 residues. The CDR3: CSASSNREQYF. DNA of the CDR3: TGCAGTGCTAGTTCAAATCGGGAGCAGTACTTC.

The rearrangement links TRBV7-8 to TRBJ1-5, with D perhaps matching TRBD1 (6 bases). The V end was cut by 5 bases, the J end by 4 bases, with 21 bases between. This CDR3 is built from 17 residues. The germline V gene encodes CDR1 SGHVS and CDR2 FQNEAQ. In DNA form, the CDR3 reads TGTGCCAGCAGCATAAAACAGGGCGTAGCCCAAAATCAGCCCCAGCATTTT. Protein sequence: CASSIKQGVAQNQPQHF.

CDR3 nucleotide sequence: TGTGCCAGCAGCTTGGTCCCCGGGACATTGAACACTGAAGCTTTCTTT. Protein: CASSLVPGTLNTEAFF. The rearrangement joins TRBV5-5 to TRBJ1-1; weak D call: TRBD1 (6 bases). Germline V gene data show CDR1 as SGHKS and CDR2 as YYEKEE (reference sequence). Trimming removed 0 bases at V and 0 bases at J, with 12 bases between. CDR3 length: 16 residues.

CDR3 in amino acids: CASSHKPGARTGELFF. In nucleotides, the CDR3 is TGTGCCAGCAGCCATAAGCCGGGAGCTCGAACCGGGGAGCTGTTTTTT. This rearrangement joins TRBV13 to TRBJ2-2, with D possibly being TRBD2 (6 bases). The germline V and J ends were trimmed by 5 bases and 5 bases, with 18 bases remaining between them. CDR1 is PRHDT, CDR2 FYEKMQ, per germline (reference sequence). The CDR3 totals 16 residues.

The CDR3 is CASSSKQGASTDTQYF. The CDR3 DNA reads as TGTGCCAGCAGCAGCAAACAGGGGGCCAGCACAGATACGCAGTATTTT. The chain uses TRBV7-8 and TRBJ2-3; 9 positions agree with TRBD1. CDR1 is SGHVS and CDR2 is FQNEAQ in the germline V gene. J was trimmed by 0 bases and V by 5 bases; bases with no gene match: 6. The CDR3 runs 16 residues. Variable domain in full (rest from reference TRBV7-8 and TRBJ2-3): GAGVSQSPRYKVAKRGQDVALRCDPISGHVSLFWYQQALGQGPEFLTYFQNEAQLDKSGLPSDRFFAERPEGSVSTLKIQRTQQEDSAVYLCASSSKQGASTDTQYFGPGTRLTVL.

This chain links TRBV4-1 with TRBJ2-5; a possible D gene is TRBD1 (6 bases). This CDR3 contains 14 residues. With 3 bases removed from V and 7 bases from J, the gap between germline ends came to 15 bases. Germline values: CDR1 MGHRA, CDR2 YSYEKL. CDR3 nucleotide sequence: TGCGCCAGCAGCCAGTACAGGGTTGGGGGGACCCAGTACTTC. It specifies CASSQYRVGGTQYF.

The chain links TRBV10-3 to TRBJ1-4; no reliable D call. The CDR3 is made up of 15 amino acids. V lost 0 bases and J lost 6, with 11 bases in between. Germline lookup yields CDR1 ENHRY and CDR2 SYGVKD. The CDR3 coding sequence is TGTGCCATCAGTGAGTCGGGGTTGGAGGATGAAAAACTGTTTTTT. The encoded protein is CAISESGLEDEKLFF.